This TCR beta chain originates from a study of OX40 agonist ivuxolimab in advanced cancers. As for the study in general: Patients were infused with ivuxolimab every 2 weeks at 0.01 to 10 mg/kg. Study-level results: At 0.1 to 3.0 mg/kg and by week 6, clonal expansion occurred in CD4+ and CD8+ blood T cells.

Points on this clone: Its antigen is not known.

CDR1 is LNHNV, CDR2 YYDKDF, per germline (reference sequence). The CDR3 length is 15 residues. Deletions cut 1 base from V and 4 bases from J, with 14 bases between. Profiling relied on immunoSEQ multiplex PCR, and the TCRdb table lists in-frame clones only, not all of them. The table has some 66,000 clones, around nine tenths seen once; the top ten hold roughly 0.27%. This sequence originates from an adult with an advanced solid tumor such as melanoma, head and neck, liver or kidney cancer. This chain connects TRBV15 to TRBJ2-7; no clear D gene. The sequencing used CD4+ or CD8+ T cells sorted from blood, collected in a trial of the OX40 agonist ivuxolimab. The CDR3 sequence: CATSRVKASEYEQYF. The CDR3 DNA is TGTGCCACCAGCAGAGTGAAGGCGTCGGAGTACGAGCAGTACTTC.